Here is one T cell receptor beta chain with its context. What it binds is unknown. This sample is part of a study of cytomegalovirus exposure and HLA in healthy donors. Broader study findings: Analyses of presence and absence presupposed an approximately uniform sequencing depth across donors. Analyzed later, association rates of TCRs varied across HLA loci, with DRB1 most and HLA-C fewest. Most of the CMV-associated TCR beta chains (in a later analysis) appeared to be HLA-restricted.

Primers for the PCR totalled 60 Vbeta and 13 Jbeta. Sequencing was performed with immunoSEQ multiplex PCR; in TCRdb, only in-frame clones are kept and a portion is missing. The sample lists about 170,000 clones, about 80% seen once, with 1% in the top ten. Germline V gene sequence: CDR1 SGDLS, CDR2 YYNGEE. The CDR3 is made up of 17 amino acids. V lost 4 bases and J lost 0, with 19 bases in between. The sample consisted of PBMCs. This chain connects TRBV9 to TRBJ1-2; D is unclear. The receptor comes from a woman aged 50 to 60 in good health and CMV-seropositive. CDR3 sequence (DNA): TGTGCCAGCAGCATGAGCATGAGGACTGGAGCTAACTATGGCTACACCTTC. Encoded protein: CASSMSMRTGANYGYTF.